The 30 T cell receptor beta chains presented below share a single source sample, sequenced in a study of shared clonotypes between healthy human individuals. The data were produced by immunoSEQ multiplex PCR, yet TCRdb's version contains in-frame clones alone and is incomplete. Counted here are 400,000 to 500,000 clones, over 65% occurring once; the ten biggest clones make up under 15%. Sequencing was performed on PBMCs. The receptors come from a woman between 35 and 50 years old in good health. Some clones in this sample may be carry-over from other donors' samples.

The V and J genes are TRBV4-2 and TRBJ2-7, with TRBD2 identical over 9 bases. The V gene end was trimmed by 4 bases and the J gene end by 5 bases; junction bases not matched to a gene: 9. CDR1 and CDR2 from the germline V gene are LGHNA and YNFKEQ. The CDR3 has 15 amino acids. This chain's CDR3 is CASSPRVAGANEQYF. CDR3 DNA sequence: TGTGCCAGCAGCCCCCGGGTAGCGGGAGCCAACGAGCAGTACTTC.

The gene calls are TRBV7-2 and TRBJ1-1; TRBD1 is a possible D gene (6 bases). Germline V gene data show CDR1 as SGHTA and CDR2 as FQGNSA. The V and J ends lost 0 bases and 0 bases respectively, with 8 bases between them. The CDR3 consists of 15 residues. The CDR3 loop is CASSLAGHLNTEAFF. The CDR3, as DNA: TGTGCCAGCAGCTTAGCGGGACACCTGAACACTGAAGCTTTCTTT.

V usage is TRBV6-5 and J usage is TRBJ2-2; 12 bases are shared with TRBD1. V trimming: 2 bases; J trimming: 6 bases; junction bases outside the gene matches: 4. Germline V CDR1 and CDR2: MNHEY, SVGAGI. The CDR3 extends over 16 amino acids. The CDR3 sequence is CASSYKGTGGPGELFF. CDR3 DNA: TGTGCCAGCAGTTACAAAGGGACAGGGGGCCCCGGGGAGCTGTTTTTT.

Worth noting for this clone: The same CDR3 is also encoded by other DNA sequences in this sample. The chain has TRBV11-2 and TRBJ1-2; tentatively, D is TRBD1 (6 bases). Trimming removed 0 bases from V and 3 bases from J, with 8 bases in between. The germline V gene has CDR1 SGHAT and CDR2 FQNNGV. The CDR3 has 14 amino acids. The CDR3 region is CASSLEQGDYGYTF. CDR3 DNA sequence: TGTGCCAGCAGCTTAGAACAGGGCGACTATGGCTACACCTTC.

On this clone itself: The sample holds other DNA sequences that translate to the same CDR3. The CDR3 spells CASSLTGYGYTF. CDR3 coding DNA: TGTGCCAGCAGTTTAACAGGCTATGGCTACACCTTC. J is TRBJ1-2 and V is TRBV28; TRBD1 might be the D (5 bases). This CDR3 comprises 12 residues. Trimming cost V 2 bases and J 4 bases, with 5 bases left between them. Germline CDR1 reads MDHEN; CDR2 reads SYDVKM.

The chain joins TRBV28 to TRBJ1-1, with 8 positions matching TRBD1. The length of the CDR3 is 15 residues. Per germline, CDR1 MDHEN and CDR2 SYDVKM. V was pared by 5 bases and J by 4 bases, with 9 bases of the junction left unmatched. CDR3: CASSPSRGRFTEAFF. The CDR3, as DNA: TGTGCCAGCAGTCCCTCCAGGGGGCGCTTCACTGAAGCTTTCTTT.

This clone was seen a few times. This chain connects TRBV28 to TRBJ1-5; TRBD1 might be the D (5 bases). Looked up from germline, CDR1 is MDHEN and CDR2 is SYDVKM. Deletions cut 6 bases from V and 4 bases from J, with 7 bases between. This CDR3 region has 12 residues. CDR3 amino acids: CASSRVNQPQHF. CDR3 nucleotide sequence: TGTGCCAGCAGCAGGGTGAATCAGCCCCAGCATTTT.

This chain links TRBV6-5 with TRBJ1-3, with 7 nucleotides matching TRBD1. CDR3 size: 12 residues. CDR1 is MNHEY, CDR2 SVGAGI, per germline. After removal of 6 bases from V and 8 bases from J, the junction contained 4 bases not matched to a gene. The CDR3 DNA reads TGTGCCAGCAGAGACAGGGTAGACACCATATATTTT. Amino acids: CASRDRVDTIYF.

A few counts support this clone. The chain recombines TRBV11-2 with TRBJ2-3, with 8 bases aligning to TRBD1. The CDR3 loop spans 14 amino acids. With V trimmed by 5 bases and J by 3 bases, 4 bases remained unmatched. Germline V gene data show CDR1 as SGHAT and CDR2 as FQNNGV. The CDR3 sequence: CASSRDRLTDTQYF. CDR3 nucleotides: TGTGCCAGCAGCCGGGACAGGTTAACAGATACGCAGTATTTT.

Details on this clone: An end of the junction differs from the germline gene, which may be a read error. The genes are TRBV6-5 and TRBJ1-4; D remains unclear. In germline, CDR1 is MNHEY, CDR2 SVGAGI. The CDR3 extends over 12 amino acids. DNA for the CDR3: TGTGCCAGCGCGAATCCGAATGAAAGACTGTTTTTT. Its translation is CASANPNERLFF.

The chain couples TRBV7-3 to TRBJ2-7; 9 bases fit TRBD1. The CDR3 is made up of 17 amino acids. V gave up 4 bases and J gave up 3 bases; unmatched junction bases: 13. In germline, CDR1 is SGHTA, CDR2 FQGTGA. The CDR3, as DNA: TGTGCCAGCAGCTCTCCCCCCGGGACAGGGACCTACTACGAGCAGTACTTC. Translation gives CASSSPPGTGTYYEQYF.

This clone came up many times. This chain uses TRBV28 with TRBJ2-1; 11 bases align to TRBD2. CDR1 and CDR2 (germline): MDHEN, SYDVKM. J was trimmed by 9 bases and V by 3 bases; bases with no gene match: 10. This CDR3 has 16 residues. CDR3 in DNA: TGTGCCAGCAGTTTGTCCACTAGCGGGGGTGGTGGTGAGCAGTTCTTC. It yields the protein CASSLSTSGGGGEQFF.

This sequence joins TRBV6-6 and TRBJ2-7; D unresolved. Germline loops: CDR1 MNHNY, CDR2 SVGAGI (reference sequence). The V gene lost 7 bases and the J gene lost 0 bases, with 10 bases spanning the gap. This CDR3 region has 13 residues. The DNA for the CDR3 is TGTGCCAGCACCCAAAACCCCTCCTACGAGCAGTACTTC. Amino acid sequence: CASTQNPSYEQYF.

The V gene is TRBV6-1, the J gene TRBJ2-7; 9 bases are a match to TRBD1. Germline-derived CDR1 and CDR2 are MNHNS and SASEGT. The CDR3 extends over 13 amino acids. Trimming cost V 4 bases and J 6 bases; bases outside gene matches: 4. The CDR3 is CASSGTGGGEQYF. The DNA of the CDR3 is TGTGCCAGCAGTGGAACAGGGGGCGGCGAGCAGTACTTC.

This sequence joins TRBV5-1 and TRBJ2-7; perhaps TRBD1 as D (6 bases). The CDR3 extends over 14 amino acids. V was cut by 1 base and J by 5 bases, with 13 bases left in between. The germline V gene encodes CDR1 SGHRS and CDR2 YFSETQ. CDR3: CASSLNGRGDEQYF. The CDR3 DNA sequence: TGCGCCAGCAGCTTGAATGGCAGGGGAGACGAGCAGTACTTC. Full variable domain (rest looked up from reference TRBV5-1 and TRBJ2-7): KAGVTQTPRYLIKTRGQQVTLSCSPISGHRSVSWYQQTPGQGLQFLFEYFSETQRNKGNFPGRFSGRQFSNSRSEMNVSTLELGDSALYLCASSLNGRGDEQYFGPGTRLTVT.

In regard to this clone: An end of the junction does not agree with germline; a read error may underlie this. The gene calls are TRBV6-1 and TRBJ2-7; TRBD1 matches at 10 bases. The germline V gene encodes CDR1 MNHNS and CDR2 SASEGT. The CDR3 covers 16 residues. CDR3 residues: CAISEPRDRGSYEQYF. The CDR3 DNA reads TGTGCCATCAGTGAGCCCCGGGACAGGGGATCCTACGAGCAGTACTTC.

This clone was recorded once. The chain employs TRBV7-3 and TRBJ1-1; D is unclear. V lost 0 bases and J 4 bases, leaving 12 bases between the germline ends. Per germline, CDR1 SGHTA and CDR2 FQGTGA. The CDR3 runs to 15 residues. DNA of the CDR3: TGTGCCAGCAGCTTAACACTCGGCGGGGTCACTGAAGCTTTCTTT. It is translated as CASSLTLGGVTEAFF.

The rearrangement joins TRBV7-2 to TRBJ2-7; 12 nucleotides match TRBD2. From germline, CDR1 is SGHTA and CDR2 FQGNSA. The CDR3 length is 19 residues. V shed 5 bases, J shed 1 base, and the junction held 15 bases outside the gene matches. The CDR3 protein is CASSPNPRLAGGHSYEQYF. The CDR3 DNA sequence: TGTGCCAGCAGCCCCAACCCTAGGCTAGCGGGAGGGCATTCCTACGAGCAGTACTTC.

The chain couples TRBV21-1 to TRBJ2-7; TRBD1, the table's D call, was not compared with the DNA. TRBV21-1 is marked as a pseudogene. The length of the CDR3 is 15 residues. CDR3 coding DNA: TGTGCCAGCATCCTCAGCAGGATACCCTCCTACGAGCAGTACTTC. Translation: CASILSRIPSYEQYF.

The chain joins TRBV5-4 to TRBJ1-2; D not resolved. Germline V gene lookup returns CDR1 SGHNT and CDR2 YYREEE (reference sequence). This CDR3 is built from 14 residues. V lost 4 bases to trimming and J lost 8 bases, with 18 bases between them. CDR3 loop: CASSPEYITGGYTF. The DNA of the CDR3 is TGTGCCAGCAGCCCCGAATACATTACGGGAGGCTACACCTTC.

The chain links TRBV30 to TRBJ2-7; D gene ambiguous. The CDR3 is made up of 17 amino acids. Trimming took off 0 bases at V and 5 bases at J, with 23 bases between the two ends. Germline lookup yields CDR1 GTSNPN and CDR2 SVGIG (reference sequence). This CDR3 is CAWSVLPTGRSRDEQYF. The DNA for the CDR3 is TGTGCCTGGAGTGTCCTCCCCACTGGCCGCAGTCGGGACGAGCAGTACTTC. The whole variable domain, filled in from reference TRBV30 and TRBJ2-7, reads SQTIHQWPATLVQPVGSPLSLECTVEGTSNPNLYWYRQAAGRGLQLLFYSVGIGQISSEVPQNLSASRPQDRQFILSSKKLLLSDSGFYLCAWSVLPTGRSRDEQYFGPGTRLTVT.

DNA for the CDR3: TGTGCCAGCAGCTGGGGGGGTGTAGGTGGCTACACCTTC. Translating gives CASSWGGVGGYTF. The chain combines TRBV28 with TRBJ1-2; possibly TRBD1 for D (5 bases). V lost 6 bases and J 7 bases, leaving 15 bases between the germline ends. Germline V gene data show CDR1 as MDHEN and CDR2 as SYDVKM. The CDR3 runs to 13 residues.

The chain joins TRBV14 to TRBJ2-5; 10 bases match TRBD2. The germline V gene has CDR1 SGHDN and CDR2 FVKESK. CDR3 size: 15 residues. The trim removed 4 bases at V and 3 bases at J, leaving 5 bases unmatched. The CDR3 here is CASSLPGTSEETQYF. The CDR3 DNA reads as TGTGCCAGCAGCCTTCCCGGGACTAGCGAAGAGACCCAGTACTTC.

The chain joins TRBV9 to TRBJ2-5; D ambiguous. The germline V gene encodes CDR1 SGDLS and CDR2 YYNGEE. V lost 0 bases and J 3 bases, leaving 6 bases between the germline ends. The CDR3 is made up of 13 amino acids. CDR3 loop: CASSVGWKETQYF. DNA of the CDR3: TGTGCCAGCAGCGTAGGTTGGAAAGAGACCCAGTACTTC.

The chain recombines TRBV5-4 with TRBJ1-3; TRBD1 agrees at 7 bases. This CDR3 is 16 amino acids long. V shed 4 bases, J shed 1 base, and the junction held 8 bases outside the gene matches. The germline CDR1 and CDR2 sequences are SGHNT and YYREEE (reference sequence). DNA of the CDR3: TGTGCCAGCAGCCAGAGACAGGGAGGTTCTGGAAACACCATATATTTT. Its protein product is CASSQRQGGSGNTIYF.

As to this clone: This may come from a read error, since a much larger clone is one base off. This chain connects TRBV30 to TRBJ2-7; tentatively, D is TRBD2 (6 bases). CDR1 and CDR2 (germline): GTSNPN, SVGIG (reference sequence). Between the trimmed V and J ends, which lost 5 bases and 12 bases, there was a span of 20 bases. The length of the CDR3 is 12 residues. Written as DNA, the CDR3 is TGTGCCTGGGGTGATTGGCGGGAAAGAACGTACTTC. It yields the protein CAWGDWRERTYF.

The chain employs TRBV7-9 and TRBJ2-7, with 7 bases aligning to TRBD1. The CDR3 has 15 amino acids. Trimming at V came to 5 bases and at J to 4 bases, leaving 11 bases not matched to a gene. Germline V gene data show CDR1 as SEHNR and CDR2 as FQNEAQ (reference sequence). The CDR3 spells CASSRSGTAAYEQYF. CDR3 nucleotide sequence: TGTGCCAGCAGCAGATCCGGGACAGCGGCGTACGAGCAGTACTTC.

The V and J genes are TRBV29-1 and TRBJ2-6, with TRBD1 matching over 7 bases. From germline, CDR1 is SQVTM and CDR2 ANQGSEA. The J segment lost 2 bases and the V segment lost 5 bases, leaving 3 bases of the junction unmatched. There are 14 residues in the CDR3. CDR3 sequence: CSVKGGPGANVLTF. The DNA for the CDR3 is TGCAGCGTTAAAGGGGGCCCTGGGGCCAACGTCCTGACTTTC.

The gene calls are TRBV5-6 and TRBJ2-5, with D possibly matching TRBD2 (6 bases). Trimming took 3 bases from V and 4 from J, leaving 16 bases between them. The CDR3 sequence is 15 residues long. Germline V lookup: CDR1 SGHDT, CDR2 YYEEEE. The CDR3: CASSSHGGVGETQYF. The CDR3 nucleotides read TGTGCCAGCAGCTCCCACGGAGGGGTCGGAGAGACCCAGTACTTC.

This clone appeared a single time. The rearrangement joins TRBV9 to TRBJ1-2; a possible D gene is TRBD1 (5 bases). V was shortened by 3 bases and J by 1 base, with 10 bases between the two germline ends. The germline gives CDR1 SGDLS, CDR2 YYNGEE. The CDR3 contains 14 residues. Written as DNA, the CDR3 is TGTGCCAGCAGCGCCGGGACTCTTAACTATGGCTACACCTTC. Encoded protein: CASSAGTLNYGYTF.